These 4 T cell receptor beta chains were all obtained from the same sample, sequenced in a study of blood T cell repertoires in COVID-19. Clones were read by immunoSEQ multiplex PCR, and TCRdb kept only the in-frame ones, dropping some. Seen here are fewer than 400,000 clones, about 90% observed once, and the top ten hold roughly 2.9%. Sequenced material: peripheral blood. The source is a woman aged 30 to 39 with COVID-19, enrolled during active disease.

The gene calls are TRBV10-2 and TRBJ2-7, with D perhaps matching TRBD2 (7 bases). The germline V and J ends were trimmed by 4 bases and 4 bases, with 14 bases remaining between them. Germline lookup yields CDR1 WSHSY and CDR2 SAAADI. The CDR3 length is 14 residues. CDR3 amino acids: CASSGGGVGYEQYF. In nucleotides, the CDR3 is TGCGCCAGCAGTGGGGGGGGCGTAGGATACGAGCAGTACTTC.

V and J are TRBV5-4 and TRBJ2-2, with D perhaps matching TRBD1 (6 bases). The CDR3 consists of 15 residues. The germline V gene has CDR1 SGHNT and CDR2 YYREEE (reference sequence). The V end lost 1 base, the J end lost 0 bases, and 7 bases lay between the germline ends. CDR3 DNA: TGTGCCAGCAGCTTGACAGGGTCGAACACCGGGGAGCTGTTTTTT. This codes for CASSLTGSNTGELFF.

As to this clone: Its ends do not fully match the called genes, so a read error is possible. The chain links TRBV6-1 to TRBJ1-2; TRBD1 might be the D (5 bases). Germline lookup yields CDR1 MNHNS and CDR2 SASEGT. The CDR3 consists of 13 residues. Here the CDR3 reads CASSDTNQGSPYF. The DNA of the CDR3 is TGTGCCAGCAGTGATACTAATCAGGGATCCCCCTACTTC.

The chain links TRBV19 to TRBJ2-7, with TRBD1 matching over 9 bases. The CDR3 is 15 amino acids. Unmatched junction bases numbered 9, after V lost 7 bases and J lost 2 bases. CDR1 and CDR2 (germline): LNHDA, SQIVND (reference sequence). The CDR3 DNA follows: TGTGCCAGTACCGGGGGAAGGACAGGGGCCTACGAGCAGTACTTC. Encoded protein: CASTGGRTGAYEQYF.